The 23 T cell receptor beta chains reported below all come from one sample, sequenced in a study of identifying expanded T cells in peripheral blood. Assay used: immunoSEQ multiplex PCR; TCRdb lists only in-frame clones, some missing. The repertoire holds 91,000 or so clones, about nine tenths seen once, with around 4% in the top ten. The sequenced sample consisted of blood. Receptors were obtained from a person between 18 and 70 years old in good health.

The chain has TRBV18 and TRBJ1-2, with D possibly matching TRBD1 (6 bases). The length of the CDR3 is 15 residues. The V gene lost 4 bases and the J gene lost 0 bases, with 12 bases spanning the gap. Per the germline V gene, CDR1 is KGHSH and CDR2 is LQKENI. The DNA for the CDR3 is TGTGCCAGCTCACAAACAGGGTCCTCTAACTATGGCTACACCTTC. Its protein is CASSQTGSSNYGYTF.

V and J are TRBV7-9 and TRBJ2-7, with D unclear. The germline V gene has CDR1 SEHNR and CDR2 FQNEAQ (reference sequence). Trimming took 1 base from V and 2 from J, leaving 15 bases between them. CDR3 size: 16 residues. The CDR3 DNA is TGTGCCAGCAGCTTAGGATGGCAGGAGTTGCCCTACGAGCAGTACTTC. Residues: CASSLGWQELPYEQYF.

The J gene is TRBJ2-1, the V gene TRBV5-5; 9 bases are shared with TRBD2. V lost 2 bases to trimming and J lost 2 bases; unmatched junction nucleotides: 5. This CDR3 region has 16 residues. CDR1 is SGHKS, CDR2 YYEKEE, per germline (reference sequence). CDR3 DNA: TGTGCCAGCAGCTTATATGCGGGAGGGACCTACAATGAGCAGTTCTTC. Its translation is CASSLYAGGTYNEQFF.

The chain is built from TRBV5-1 and TRBJ2-2, with 9 bases matching TRBD1. V shed 1 base and J 5 bases; nucleotides not matched to a gene: 3. The CDR3 runs 15 residues. Germline V gene sequence: CDR1 SGHRS, CDR2 YFSETQ. CDR3 nucleotides: TGCGCCAGCAGCTTGTTGACAGGGGGGACCGGGGAGCTGTTTTTT. It encodes CASSLLTGGTGELFF.

The V call is TRBV7-2, the J call TRBJ2-2; D not resolved. Trimming shortened V by 6 bases and J by 2 bases, and 10 bases separated the two germline ends. The CDR3 is made up of 14 amino acids. Germline V gives CDR1 SGHTA, CDR2 FQGNSA. The CDR3 sequence: CASSETRNTGELFF. For the CDR3, the DNA is TGTGCCAGCAGTGAAACTCGAAACACCGGGGAGCTGTTTTTT.

The CDR3 region has the DNA TGTGCCAGCAGCTACGGCGGGAGCGTTTCAGATACGCAGTATTTT. It encodes CASSYGGSVSDTQYF. The genes are TRBV5-4 and TRBJ2-3, with 7 bases identical to TRBD2. Germline V gives CDR1 SGHNT, CDR2 YYREEE (reference sequence). The J segment lost 4 bases and the V segment lost 3 bases, leaving 8 bases of the junction unmatched. The CDR3 has 15 amino acids.

The chain combines TRBV5-6 with TRBJ2-7; D may correspond to TRBD1 or TRBD2 (5 bases each). V lost 0 bases and J 3 bases, leaving 13 bases between the germline ends. Germline V gene sequence: CDR1 SGHDT, CDR2 YYEEEE. CDR3 length: 15 residues. The CDR3 reads CASSLGLMGVYEQYF. CDR3 sequence (DNA): TGTGCCAGCAGCTTGGGCCTGATGGGGGTCTACGAGCAGTACTTC.

The rearrangement links TRBV11-3 to TRBJ1-2; no clear D. V lost 6 bases, J lost 7 bases, and 24 bases lay in between. CDR1 SGHNT and CDR2 YENEEA come from the germline V gene. The CDR3 is 16 amino acids. CDR3 coding DNA: TGTGCCAGCAGGGAAAAGGGCAGGAGTGGGTCTTGTGGCTACACCTTC. It is translated as CASREKGRSGSCGYTF.

The chain's CDR3 is CASSSAAGGLYEQYF. CDR3 nucleotide sequence: TGTGCCAGCAGTTCGGCAGCGGGAGGGCTATACGAGCAGTACTTC. The rearrangement joins TRBV28 to TRBJ2-7; 10 bases match TRBD2. With V trimmed by 4 bases and J by 4 bases, 7 bases remained unmatched. The CDR3 sequence is 15 residues long. CDR1 is MDHEN and CDR2 is SYDVKM in the germline V gene.

The rearrangement uses TRBV7-9 and TRBJ2-7, with D maybe TRBD1 (5 bases). V lost 7 bases and J lost 4, with 14 bases in between. Germline CDR1 SEHNR, CDR2 FQNEAQ (reference sequence). The CDR3 has 13 amino acids. The CDR3 DNA is TGTGCCAGCACCACAAGGGGTCTGTACGAGCAGTACTTC. Its protein is CASTTRGLYEQYF.

The rearrangement links TRBV30 to TRBJ1-2; D call uncertain. Germline CDR1 and CDR2: GTSNPN and SVGIG (reference sequence). V was pared by 0 bases and J by 0 bases, with 8 bases between. The CDR3 has 14 residues. CDR3 residues: CAWSVLIANYGYTF. The CDR3, as DNA: TGTGCCTGGAGTGTATTAATCGCTAACTATGGCTACACCTTC. Full variable domain (rest looked up from reference TRBV30 and TRBJ1-2): SQTIHQWPATLVQPVGSPLSLECTVEGTSNPNLYWYRQAAGRGLQLLFYSVGIGQISSEVPQNLSASRPQDRQFILSSKKLLLSDSGFYLCAWSVLIANYGYTFGSGTRLTVV.

This sequence joins TRBV7-2 and TRBJ1-1, with 9 positions matching TRBD1. CDR1 and CDR2 (germline): SGHTA, FQGNSA. This CDR3 contains 17 residues. V lost 4 bases to trimming and J lost 4 bases; unmatched junction nucleotides: 13. CDR3 amino acids: CASSSPTGGLSTTEAFF. The CDR3 region has the DNA TGTGCCAGCAGCTCCCCTACAGGGGGCCTTTCGACCACTGAAGCTTTCTTT. Full variable domain (remainder filled in from reference TRBV7-2 and TRBJ1-1): GAGVSQSPSNKVTEKGKDVELRCDPISGHTALYWYRQSLGQGLEFLIYFQGNSAPDKSGLPSDRFSAERTGGSVSTLTIQRTQQEDSAVYLCASSSPTGGLSTTEAFFGQGTRLTVV.

This clone came up a few times. The gene calls are TRBV7-6 and TRBJ2-3; 8 bases align to TRBD2. Germline CDR1 reads SGHVS; CDR2 reads FNYEAQ. The CDR3 contains 16 residues. J lost 5 bases, V lost 3 bases, and 10 bases had no gene match. CDR3 protein: CASSFVPGGQLDTQYF. In DNA, the CDR3 is TGTGCCAGCAGCTTTGTTCCGGGGGGGCAGTTAGATACGCAGTATTTT.

This clone came up a few times. This chain uses TRBV5-6 with TRBJ1-1; TRBD1 matches 9 bases. CDR3 size: 15 residues. Per germline, CDR1 SGHDT and CDR2 YYEEEE. Trimming cost V 4 bases and J 4 bases; bases outside gene matches: 8. CDR3 region: CASSLIDRGGTEAFF. CDR3 DNA: TGTGCCAGCAGCCTTATAGACAGGGGGGGCACTGAAGCTTTCTTT.

V and J are TRBV5-8 and TRBJ2-7, with 9 nucleotides matching TRBD1. Trimming removed 3 bases from V and 3 bases from J; junction bases left unmatched: 4. The germline V gene has CDR1 SGHTS and CDR2 YDEGEE. The CDR3 is made up of 14 amino acids. The CDR3 DNA sequence: TGTGCCAGCAGCTGGGGACAGGGACACTACGAGCAGTACTTC. Translated, it gives CASSWGQGHYEQYF.

J is TRBJ2-6 and V is TRBV6-1, with D uncertain. The CDR3 consists of 14 residues. From germline, CDR1 is MNHNS and CDR2 SASEGT. V was cut by 6 bases and J by 4 bases, with 10 bases left in between. The CDR3 is CASRAGYGANVLTF. In nucleotides, the CDR3 is TGTGCCAGCAGAGCCGGGTACGGGGCCAACGTCCTGACTTTC.

For the CDR3, the DNA is TGTGCCAGTAGGGCGGGGACAGGGGATTTTGCAGATACGCAGTATTTT. Translating it yields CASRAGTGDFADTQYF. The gene calls are TRBV19 and TRBJ2-3; 10 nucleotides agree with TRBD1. The CDR3 loop spans 16 amino acids. Losses at the gene ends were 6 bases for V and 4 bases for J; bases not matched to a gene: 10. CDR1 is LNHDA, CDR2 SQIVND, per germline (reference sequence).

V is TRBV6-6 and J is TRBJ1-2; the D is unclear. The CDR3 contains 13 residues. V lost 3 bases to trimming and J lost 7 bases, with 12 bases between them. Germline loops: CDR1 MNHNY, CDR2 SVGAGI (reference sequence). This chain's CDR3 is CASSYEGMRGYTF. The CDR3 nucleotides read TGTGCCAGCAGTTATGAGGGAATGCGTGGCTACACCTTC.

This rearrangement joins TRBV19 to TRBJ2-5; D possibly matches TRBD1 or TRBD2 (5 bases each). There are 15 residues in the CDR3. The germline gives CDR1 LNHDA, CDR2 SQIVND (reference sequence). Deletions cut 1 base from V and 5 bases from J, with 14 bases between. The CDR3 spells CASSIGRGRGETQYF. CDR3 sequence (DNA): TGTGCCAGTAGTATAGGAAGGGGACGAGGGGAGACCCAGTACTTC. Filled out from reference TRBV19 and TRBJ2-5, the complete variable domain reads DGGITQSPKYLFRKEGQNVTLSCEQNLNHDAMYWYRQDPGQGLRLIYYSQIVNDFQKGDIAEGYSVSREKKESFPLTVTSAQKNPTAFYLCASSIGRGRGETQYFGPGTRLLVL.

In nucleotides, the CDR3 is TGCAGCGTTGTTGGGCAGGGCGCGAATCAGCCCCAGCATTTT. It encodes CSVVGQGANQPQHF. V gene TRBV29-1 combines with J gene TRBJ1-5; possibly TRBD1 for D (5 bases). V gave up 4 bases and J gave up 4 bases, with 14 bases separating them. There are 14 residues in the CDR3. Germline CDR1 is SQVTM and CDR2 is ANQGSEA. Full variable domain (rest looked up from reference TRBV29-1 and TRBJ1-5): SAVISQKPSRDICQRGTSLTIQCQVDSQVTMMFWYRQQPGQSLTLIATANQGSEATYESGFVIDKFPISRPNLTFSTLTVSNMSPEDSSIYLCSVVGQGANQPQHFGDGTRLSIL.

This chain links TRBV7-2 with TRBJ1-5; D may be TRBD1 (5 bases). The CDR3 covers 16 residues. V was shortened by 1 base and J by 5 bases, with 15 bases between the two germline ends. Germline-derived CDR1 and CDR2 are SGHTA and FQGNSA. The CDR3: CASSLDRWRDDQPQHF. CDR3 bases: TGTGCCAGCAGCTTAGATCGTTGGAGGGACGATCAGCCCCAGCATTTT.

Of note for this clone: Other DNA sequences in this sample translate to the same CDR3. In DNA, the CDR3 is TGTGCCAGCAGTTTAAATGGCTACGAGCAGTACTTC. Translation gives CASSLNGYEQYF. This chain connects TRBV28 to TRBJ2-7; D is ambiguous. This CDR3 contains 12 residues. Germline CDR1 reads MDHEN; CDR2 reads SYDVKM. Between the trimmed V and J ends, which lost 2 bases and 3 bases, there was a span of 5 bases. Combining the CDR3 with reference TRBV28 and TRBJ2-7 gives the whole variable domain DVKVTQSSRYLVKRTGEKVFLECVQDMDHENMFWYRQDPGLGLRLIYFSYDVKMKEKGDIPEGYSVSREKKERFSLILESASTNQTSMYLCASSLNGYEQYFGPGTRLTVT.

The V gene is TRBV27, the J gene TRBJ2-5, with D unclear. From germline, CDR1 is MNHEY and CDR2 SMNVEV (reference sequence). The CDR3 length is 14 residues. Deletions cut 3 bases from V and 1 base from J, with 9 bases between. The CDR3 region is CASSFRRTQETQYF. For the CDR3, the DNA is TGTGCCAGCAGTTTTCGGCGGACCCAAGAGACCCAGTACTTC.